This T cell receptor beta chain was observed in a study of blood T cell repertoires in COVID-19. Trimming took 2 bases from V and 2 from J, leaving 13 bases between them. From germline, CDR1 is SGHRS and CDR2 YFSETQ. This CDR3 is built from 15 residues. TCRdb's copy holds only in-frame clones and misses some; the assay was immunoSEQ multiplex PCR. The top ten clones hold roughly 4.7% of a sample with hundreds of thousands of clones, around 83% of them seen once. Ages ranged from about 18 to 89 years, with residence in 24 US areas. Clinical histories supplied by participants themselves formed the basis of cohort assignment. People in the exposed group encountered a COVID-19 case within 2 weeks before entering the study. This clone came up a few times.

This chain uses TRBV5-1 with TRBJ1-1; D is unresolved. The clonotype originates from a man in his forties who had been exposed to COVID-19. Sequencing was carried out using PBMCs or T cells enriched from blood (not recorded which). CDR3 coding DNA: TGCGCCAGCAGCTTTACGGTTCGCGAAAACACTGAAGCTTTCTTT. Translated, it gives CASSFTVRENTEAFF.